This paragraph covers one T cell receptor (beta chain) sequence. Its specific antigen is unknown. The sequenced fragment ends 3 residues before the CDR3 boundary, so the rest is inferred from the germline J gene. CDR1 and CDR2 are drawn from the germline V gene (reference sequence): LNHDA, SQIVND. The germline V end is reduced by 0 bases and the J end by 3 bases; junction bases left unmatched: 8. From the cysteine through the phenylalanine, the CDR3 covers 18 amino acids. The 45 bases shown cover part of the CDR3, and their frame starts at base 1. According to the study, the label for this sample's treatment or condition signals: autologous CTL019 cells: CD19 CAR with 4-1BB and CD3 zeta domains. TCR zeta and 4-1BB costimulatory signaling domains were built into the CD19 CAR. T cells for CTL019 manufacturing were collected from peripheral blood by leukapheresis. The DNeasy Blood and Tissue Kit was used to extract genomic DNA from pre-infusion T cells, peripheral blood, or sorted post-infusion T cells.

The sample originates from a study of TET2 disruption in CD19-targeted CAR T cells (dated by TCRdb to the late 2010s). Looking at the study overall: No additional inclusion criteria were applied, and the number of samples was determined by the original clinical trial design and by sample availability.

Paper-wide results and their limitations: Conclusions about the patient's CAR T cells rested on extensive analysis of a single subject.

The immunoSEQ assay was used for deep sequencing of the TCR beta chain. Regarding the original processing steps: Clonotype frequencies were computed using only productive TCR beta rearrangements. Here the immuneACCESS table is served through TCRdb, limited to in-frame sequences with V and J called. Missing clones are a known gap in these copies; in checked studies unresolved V genes cover under half, and the rest lacks a known reason. That table gives V, J and clone size, and the DNA gave D and trimming. This sample's table has entries for under 30,000 clones. Jointly, the top ten make up roughly 1.9% of the sample.

The source material was CD8- CAR+ T cells sorted from cultured blood T cells, sampled for CD19 CAR T cell therapy. The cell subset or site label, read with the paper, signifies: CD8-negative CAR-positive T cells from the infusion product. This receptor chain uses TRBV19 and TRBJ2-4, and TRBD2 matches 10 of the central bases. This clonotype originated in a man aged 70-80 years with chronic lymphocytic leukemia. Partial CDR3 DNA: TGTGCCAGTAGTATAGAGGGGACTAGCGCAGACGGCAAAAACATT. It specifies CASSIEGTSADGKNI. The CDR3 in full is CASSIEGTSADGKNIQYF.